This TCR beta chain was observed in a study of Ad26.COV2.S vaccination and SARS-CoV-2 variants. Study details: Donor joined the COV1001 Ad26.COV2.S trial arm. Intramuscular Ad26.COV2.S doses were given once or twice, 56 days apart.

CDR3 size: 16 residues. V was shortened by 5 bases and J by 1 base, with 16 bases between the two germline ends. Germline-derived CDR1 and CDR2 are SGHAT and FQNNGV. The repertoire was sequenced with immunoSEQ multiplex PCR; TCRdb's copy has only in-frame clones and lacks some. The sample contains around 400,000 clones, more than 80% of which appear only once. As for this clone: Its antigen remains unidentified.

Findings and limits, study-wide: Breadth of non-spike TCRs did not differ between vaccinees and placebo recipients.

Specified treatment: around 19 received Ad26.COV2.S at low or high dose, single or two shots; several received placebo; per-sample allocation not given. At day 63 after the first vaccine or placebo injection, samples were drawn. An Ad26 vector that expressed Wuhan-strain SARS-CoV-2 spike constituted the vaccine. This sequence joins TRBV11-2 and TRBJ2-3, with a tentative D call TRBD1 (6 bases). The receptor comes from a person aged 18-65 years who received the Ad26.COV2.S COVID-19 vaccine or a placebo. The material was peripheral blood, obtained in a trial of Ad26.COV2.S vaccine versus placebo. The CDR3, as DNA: TGTGCCAGCAGCCCCGGGACACGTCTCCGCACAGATACGCAGTATTTT. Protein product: CASSPGTRLRTDTQYF.